Reported below is one T cell receptor (beta chain). CDR3 length: 14 amino acids. The germline V gene has CDR1 SGHAT and CDR2 FQNNGV. Trimming took off 5 bases at V and 10 bases at J, with 18 bases between the two ends. The sample comes from a study of blood T cell repertoires in COVID-19. Sequenced by immunoSEQ multiplex PCR; TCRdb stores in-frame clones only, minus some. The sample has about 110,000 clones, roughly four fifths seen once. The sample comprised peripheral blood. This sequence originates from a woman between 70 and 85 years old with acute or convalescent COVID-19. The V and J genes are TRBV11-2 and TRBJ2-1; D ambiguous. The CDR3 loop reads CASSPPLEAREQFF. As DNA, the CDR3 is TGTGCCAGCAGCCCGCCCCTGGAAGCGCGCGAGCAGTTCTTC.